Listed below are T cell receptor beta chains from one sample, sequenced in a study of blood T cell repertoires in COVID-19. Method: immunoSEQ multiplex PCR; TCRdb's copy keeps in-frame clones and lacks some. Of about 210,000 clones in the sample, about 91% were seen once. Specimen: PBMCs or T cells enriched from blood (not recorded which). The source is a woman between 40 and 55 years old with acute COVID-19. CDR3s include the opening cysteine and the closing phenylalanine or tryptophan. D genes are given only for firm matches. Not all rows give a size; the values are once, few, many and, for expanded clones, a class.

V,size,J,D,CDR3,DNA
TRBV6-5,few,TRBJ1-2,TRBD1,CASSTRDRGPYGYTF,TGTGCCAGCAGTACCCGGGACAGGGGCCCCTATGGCTACACCTTC
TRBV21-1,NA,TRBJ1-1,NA,CASSLGHLNTEAFF,TGTGCCAGCAGCTTGGGACACTTGAACACTGAAGCTTTCTTT
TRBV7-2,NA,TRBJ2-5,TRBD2,CASAPWGSGRPETQYF,TGTGCCAGCGCCCCTTGGGGAAGCGGGAGACCGGAGACCCAGTACTTC
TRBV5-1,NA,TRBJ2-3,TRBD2,CASGASGSVDTQYF,TGCGCCAGCGGGGCTAGCGGGAGTGTAGATACGCAGTATTTT
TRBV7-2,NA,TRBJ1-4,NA,CASSRGKNFINEKLFF,TGTGCCAGCAGCAGGGGGAAAAATTTCATTAATGAAAAACTGTTTTTT
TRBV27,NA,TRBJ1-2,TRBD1,CASSLRGRGLYGYTF,TGTGCCAGCAGTTTACGGGGCAGGGGGCTATATGGCTACACCTTC
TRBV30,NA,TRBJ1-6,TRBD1,CAWKRDRGFDVDSPLHF,TGTGCCTGGAAGCGGGACAGGGGGTTTGATGTGGATTCACCCCTCCACTTT
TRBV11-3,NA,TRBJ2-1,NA,CASRKKPEDEQFF,TGTGCCAGCAGAAAAAAGCCCGAGGATGAGCAGTTCTTC
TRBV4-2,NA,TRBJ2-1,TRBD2,CASSPTGQRGGNEQFF,TGTGCCAGCAGCCCGACCGGCCAGCGGGGAGGAAATGAGCAGTTCTTC
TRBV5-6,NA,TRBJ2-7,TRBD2,CASSSLLGTSGDPYEQYF,TGTGCCAGCAGCTCTCTACTTGGGACTAGCGGGGACCCCTACGAGCAGTACTTC
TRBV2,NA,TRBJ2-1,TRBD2,CASSDVTSAYNEQFF,TGTGCCAGCAGTGATGTAACTAGCGCCTACAATGAGCAGTTCTTC
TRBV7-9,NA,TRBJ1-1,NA,CASSLGTATEAFF,TGTGCCAGCAGCTTAGGAACAGCCACTGAAGCTTTCTTT
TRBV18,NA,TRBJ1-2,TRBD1,CASSAGQGGFLSGYGYTF,TGTGCCAGCTCAGCAGGACAGGGAGGTTTTCTCTCGGGCTATGGCTACACCTTC
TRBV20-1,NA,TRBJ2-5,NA,CSARGGETQYF,TGCAGTGCTAGAGGCGGGGAGACCCAGTACTTC
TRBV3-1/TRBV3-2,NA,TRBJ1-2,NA,CASSQPSGNGYTF,TGTGCCAGCAGCCAACCCTCGGGGAATGGCTACACCTTC
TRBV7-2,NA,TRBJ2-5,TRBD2,CASSFGTSGTETQYF,TGTGCCAGCAGCTTCGGGACTAGCGGGACAGAGACCCAGTACTTC
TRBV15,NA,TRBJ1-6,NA,CATSRQSRGNSPLHF,TGTGCCACCAGCAGGCAATCCCGAGGGAATTCACCCCTCCACTTT
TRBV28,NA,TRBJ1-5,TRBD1,CASSKTGSVGQPQHF,TGTGCCAGCAGCAAGACAGGGAGTGTGGGGCAGCCCCAGCATTTT
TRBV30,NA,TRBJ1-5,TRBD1,CAWSTGQGYTQPQHF,TGTGCCTGGAGTACGGGACAGGGGTACACTCAGCCCCAGCATTTT
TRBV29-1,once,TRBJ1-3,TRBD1,CSAQDRGSGNTIYF,TGCAGCGCCCAGGACAGGGGCTCTGGAAACACCATATATTTT
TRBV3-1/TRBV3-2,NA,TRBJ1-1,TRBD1,CASSPVPGQGGNTEAFF,TGTGCCAGCAGCCCCGTCCCGGGACAGGGGGGGAACACTGAAGCTTTCTTT
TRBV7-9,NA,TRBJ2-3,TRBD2,CASSAGLAGVTDTQYF,TGTGCCAGCAGCGCGGGACTAGCGGGGGTCACAGATACGCAGTATTTT
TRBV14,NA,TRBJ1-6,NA,CASSQEIGGSPLHF,TGTGCCAGCAGCCAAGAGATTGGAGGCTCACCCCTCCACTTT
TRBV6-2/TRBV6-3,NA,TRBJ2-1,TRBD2,CASSYSGLAGPGEQFF,TGTGCCAGCAGTTACTCGGGACTAGCGGGACCAGGTGAGCAGTTCTTC